This entry concerns a single TCR beta chain. The antigen is unknown. This CDR3 comprises 15 residues. V gave up 4 bases and J gave up 5 bases; unmatched junction bases: 9. CDR1 SGHNT and CDR2 YYREEE come from the germline V gene (reference sequence). The data originate from a study of cytomegalovirus exposure and HLA in healthy donors. Regarding the study as a whole: The study reported that TCR beta sequences accurately predicted HLA-A and HLA-B alleles in most subjects. In terms of immune exposure information, only CMV serostatus was available. Across donors, presence/absence analyses took sequencing depth to be roughly uniform.

The PCR employed 60 Vbeta primers together with 13 Jbeta primers. Sequencing was performed with immunoSEQ multiplex PCR; in TCRdb, only in-frame clones are kept and a portion is missing. The sample has some 90,000 clones; approximately 80% are singletons. Specimen: PBMCs. The chain has TRBV5-4 and TRBJ2-5, with 9 positions matching TRBD1. The sequence came from a woman in her sixties or seventies in good health and CMV-seropositive. The CDR3 region is CASSQTQGAWETQYF. The CDR3 region has the DNA TGTGCCAGCAGCCAAACACAGGGGGCTTGGGAGACCCAGTACTTC.